This T cell receptor (beta chain) was recovered during a study of early stage breast cancer tumors (dated by TCRdb to 2015 to 2018). For the wider study: Of the roughly 17 invasive breast tumors, more than 9 were found to be estrogen receptor-positive, progesterone receptor-positive and HER2-negative. About 70% of the 12 ER+/PR+/HER2- tumors were invasive ductal carcinomas, while the other four were invasive lobular carcinomas. A read coverage of roughly 10-fold per sample was achieved on average. The samples as a whole yielded some 2,500,000 detected templates, corresponding to about 1 million unique clonotypes. The investigation overall reported the following: Enriched TCRB sequences shared across patients were mostly commonly generated sequences, unlikely to play an important role in the tumor microenvironment. Chain pairing and functional markers such as CD4, CD8 and FOXP3 were missed by bulk genomic DNA sequencing of unsorted cells. Analysis by tumor subtype was prevented by the small cohort size. Repertoires from blood and normal breast were more alike than repertoires from blood and tumor, and in about 85% of the 16 patients, comparing each tissue with blood separated tumor from normal. Approximately 2.5-fold higher T cell density and higher clonality were observed in tumors than in adjacent normal breast tissue.

The germline V gene encodes CDR1 KGHSH and CDR2 LQKENI. Taken from cysteine to phenylalanine, the CDR3 has 16 residues. CDR3 DNA only is kept here, 48 bases in frame from base 1. After removal of 3 bases from V and 3 bases from J, the junction retains 9 bases not matched to a gene. For this clone: The antigen this receptor binds is unknown. There are no base qualities to consult, and no much larger clone falls within one base.

The study profiled bulk TCR beta-chain repertoires in matched peripheral blood, tumor and adjacent normal breast tissue taken from about 16 patients with early-stage breast cancer. Before surgery, roughly 4.5-11 mL of whole blood was collected in EDTA tubes and processed within 2 hours. Peripheral blood mononuclear cells were isolated by Ficoll-Paque centrifugation in SepMate-50 tubes. For storage in liquid nitrogen, PBMCs were cryopreserved as aliquots of about 1.9 to 4 million cells in around 90% FBS with around 10% DMSO. The Qiagen AllPrep DNA/RNA Mini kit was used to extract genomic DNA. Every sample was amplified as two independent genomic DNA replicates, using 0.5 to 0.6 ug for blood and about 1.6 ug for tumor or normal breast. Following the manufacturer's instructions, the ImmunoSeq Intro kit was used to carry out TCRB sequencing on genomic DNA. For absolute quantification, the roughly 31-cycle multiplex PCR included proprietary primers along with spike-in control sequences. Single-end 150-bp reads were used to sequence an 87-bp fragment spanning the CDR3 and the flanking V and J genes. Seven samples, each with two replicates, were multiplexed per lane of an Illumina MiSeq using version 3.0 chemistry. Per the source publication's procedure: The vendor's proprietary pipeline processed the raw data and merged both replicates into a single result for each sample. A clonotype was defined as productive rearrangements that share the same V-gene family, CDR3 amino acid sequence and J-gene segment. Clonality was calculated as 1 minus the normalized Shannon entropy (Pielou evenness) of TCRB abundances. To estimate T cell density, the total number of templates was divided by the input cell count, which was inferred from how much DNA went in. Recon with default parameters was used to estimate total repertoire diversity and clonality. Clonotypes with over 0.1% abundance in tumor and at least 32-fold higher abundance in tumor than in normal breast were defined as tumor-enriched. In TCRdb, the immuneACCESS table is reduced to in-frame sequences with V and J assigned. These tables do not hold every clone; where another copy was compared, an unresolved V gene accounts for under half, and the others remain unexplained. V and J calls and clone size are those listed in that table; D and trimming were worked out from the DNA. Present in this sample are about 72,000 clones, around 85% of which were seen just once. Approximately 3.7% of the sample comes from the top ten.

This TCR was sampled from a person in their sixties with breast cancer. The sample consisted of blood. The sequence joins TRBV18 to TRBJ2-3; 7 bases in the junction line up with TRBD2. The CDR3 region reads CASSPSAGGGTDTQYF. At the DNA level, the sequence is TGTGCCAGCTCACCCTCGGCCGGGGGAGGGACAGATACGCAGTATTTT.